This T cell receptor (beta chain) was observed in a study of vaccination effects on CD4 cells after COVID-19. Study-level background: The median interval between the second dose and post-vaccine sampling was 72 days. Study-level results: Both infection-induced and vaccine-induced clones contracted markedly at late post-vaccination timepoints.

Peptide-pool stimulation followed by sequencing identified expanded antigen-specific CD4+ clonotypes in the ViraFEST assay. Upon completion of under eleven days in culture, CD4+ T cells were isolated. By PCR, the person was confirmed to have had SARS-CoV-2 infection between March and December 2020. Participants got two doses of BNT162b2 or mRNA-1273 vaccine. A density of roughly 2 million PBMC per well was used; these cells were cultured with around 11 IU/ml IL-2 and about 9.5 ug/ml peptides. Data came from immunoSEQ multiplex PCR; TCRdb stores just in-frame clones and leaves some out. The sample has almost 15,000 clones, 65% to 80% seen once. Concerning this clone itself: Its antigen remains unknown.

The CDR3 totals 16 residues. The V gene's germline CDR1 is KGHDR and CDR2 SFDVKD. Unmatched junction bases numbered 11, after V lost 4 bases and J lost 7 bases. The clonotype originates from a human donor who had a prior SARS-CoV-2 infection. The rearrangement links TRBV24-1 to TRBJ2-3, with TRBD1 matching 9 bases. Source: CD4+ T cells from PBMCs cultured with HCoV-NL63 spike peptides, taken after COVID-19 vaccination. The CDR3 DNA follows: TGTGCCACCAGTGAGGGAGGGCCTGGGACAGGGAATACGCAGTATTTT. Translating it yields CATSEGGPGTGNTQYF.